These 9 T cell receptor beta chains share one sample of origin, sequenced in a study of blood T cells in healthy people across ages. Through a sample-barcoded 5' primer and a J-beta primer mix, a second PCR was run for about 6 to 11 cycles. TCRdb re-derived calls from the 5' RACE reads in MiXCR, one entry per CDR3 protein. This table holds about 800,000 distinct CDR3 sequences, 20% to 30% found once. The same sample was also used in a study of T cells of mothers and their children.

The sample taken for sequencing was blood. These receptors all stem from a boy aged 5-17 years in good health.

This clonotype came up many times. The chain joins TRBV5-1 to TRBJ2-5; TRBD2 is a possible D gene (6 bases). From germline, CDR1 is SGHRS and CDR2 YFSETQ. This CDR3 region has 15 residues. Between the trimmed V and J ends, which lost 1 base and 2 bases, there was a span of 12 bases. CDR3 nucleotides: TGCGCCAGCAGCTTGTACACGGGACTGCAAGAGACCCAGTACTTC. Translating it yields CASSLYTGLQETQYF.

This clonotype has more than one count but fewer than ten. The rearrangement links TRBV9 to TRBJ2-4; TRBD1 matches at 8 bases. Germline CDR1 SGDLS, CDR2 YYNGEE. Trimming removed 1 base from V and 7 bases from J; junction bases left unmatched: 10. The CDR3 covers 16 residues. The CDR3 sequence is CASSVLPGGPSNIQYF. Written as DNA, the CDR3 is TGTGCCAGCAGCGTACTTCCAGGGGGCCCGTCGAACATTCAGTACTTC.

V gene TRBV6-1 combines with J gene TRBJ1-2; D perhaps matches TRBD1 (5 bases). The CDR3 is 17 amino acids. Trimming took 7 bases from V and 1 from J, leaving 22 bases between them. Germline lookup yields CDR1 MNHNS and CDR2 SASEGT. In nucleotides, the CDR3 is TGTGCCAGCACTACGAGGGGTTCGGTGGGGCTTAACTATGGCTACACCTTC. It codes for CASTTRGSVGLNYGYTF.

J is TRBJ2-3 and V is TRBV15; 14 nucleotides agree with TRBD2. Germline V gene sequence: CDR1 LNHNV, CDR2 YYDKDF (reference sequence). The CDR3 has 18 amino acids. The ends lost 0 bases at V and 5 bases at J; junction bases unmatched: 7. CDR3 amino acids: CATSRDNGLAGGVDTQYF. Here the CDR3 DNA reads TGTGCCACCAGCAGAGATAACGGACTAGCGGGAGGCGTAGATACGCAGTATTTT.

CDR3 nucleotides: TGCAGCGTTGACGAGACAGGGCCTTATGGCTACACCTTC. It is translated as CSVDETGPYGYTF. V gene TRBV29-1 combines with J gene TRBJ1-2, with TRBD1 matching over 7 bases. Germline CDR1 SQVTM, CDR2 ANQGSEA. After removal of 3 bases from V and 5 bases from J, the junction contained 6 bases not matched to a gene. The CDR3 length is 13 residues.

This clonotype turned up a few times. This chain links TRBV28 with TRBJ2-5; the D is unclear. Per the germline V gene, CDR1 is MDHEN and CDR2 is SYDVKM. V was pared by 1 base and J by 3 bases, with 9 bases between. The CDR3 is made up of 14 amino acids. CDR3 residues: CASSLLVSKETQYF. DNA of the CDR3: TGTGCCAGCAGTTTATTGGTCAGCAAAGAGACCCAGTACTTC.

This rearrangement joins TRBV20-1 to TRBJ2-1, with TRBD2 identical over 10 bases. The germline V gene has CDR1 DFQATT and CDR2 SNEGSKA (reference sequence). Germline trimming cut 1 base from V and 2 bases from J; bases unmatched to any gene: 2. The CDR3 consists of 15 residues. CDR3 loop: CSARVGLAAYNEQFF. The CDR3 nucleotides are TGCAGTGCTAGAGTTGGACTAGCGGCCTACAATGAGCAGTTCTTC.

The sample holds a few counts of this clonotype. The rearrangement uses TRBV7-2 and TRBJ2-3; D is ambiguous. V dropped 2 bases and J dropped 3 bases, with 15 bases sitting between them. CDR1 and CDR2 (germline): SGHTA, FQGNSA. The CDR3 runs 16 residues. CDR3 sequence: CASSLFRAVGTDTQYF. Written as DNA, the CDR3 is TGTGCCAGCAGCTTATTTAGGGCGGTGGGAACAGATACGCAGTATTTT.

The CDR3 coding sequence is TGCAGCGTTGAGACCGACCAAGAGACCCAGTACTTC. Translating gives CSVETDQETQYF. The chain uses TRBV29-1 and TRBJ2-5; D remains unclear. The CDR3 covers 12 residues. Trimming took off 3 bases at V and 0 bases at J, with 5 bases between the two ends. Per germline, CDR1 SQVTM and CDR2 ANQGSEA.